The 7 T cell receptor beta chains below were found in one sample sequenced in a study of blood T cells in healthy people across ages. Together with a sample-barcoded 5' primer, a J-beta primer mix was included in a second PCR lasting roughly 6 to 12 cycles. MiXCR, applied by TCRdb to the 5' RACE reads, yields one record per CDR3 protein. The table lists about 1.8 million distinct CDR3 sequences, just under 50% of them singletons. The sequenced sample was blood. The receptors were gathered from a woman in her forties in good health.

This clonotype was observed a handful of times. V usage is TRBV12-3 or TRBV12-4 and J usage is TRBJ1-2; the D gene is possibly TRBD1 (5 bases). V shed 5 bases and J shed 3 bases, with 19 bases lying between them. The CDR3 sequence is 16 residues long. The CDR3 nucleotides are TGTGCCAGCAGTCTCCGGGACTCCGAGAGACACTATGGCTACACCTTC. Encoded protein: CASSLRDSERHYGYTF.

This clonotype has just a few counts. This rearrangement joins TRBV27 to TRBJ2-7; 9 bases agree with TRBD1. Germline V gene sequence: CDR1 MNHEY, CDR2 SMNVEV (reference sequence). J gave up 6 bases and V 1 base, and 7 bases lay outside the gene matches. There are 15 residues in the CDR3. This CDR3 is CASSLLGTGRSEQYF. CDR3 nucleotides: TGTGCCAGCAGTTTATTGGGGACAGGGAGGTCCGAGCAGTACTTC.

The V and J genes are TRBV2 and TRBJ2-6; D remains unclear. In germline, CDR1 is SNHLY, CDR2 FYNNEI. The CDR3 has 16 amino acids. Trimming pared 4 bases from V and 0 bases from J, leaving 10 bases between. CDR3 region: CASSGYPLSGANVLTF. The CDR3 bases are TGTGCCAGCAGTGGGTACCCGCTCTCTGGGGCCAACGTCCTGACTTTC.

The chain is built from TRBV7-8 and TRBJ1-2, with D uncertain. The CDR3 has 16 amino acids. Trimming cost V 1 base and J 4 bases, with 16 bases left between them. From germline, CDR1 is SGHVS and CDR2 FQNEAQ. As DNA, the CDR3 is TGTGCCAGCAGCTTAGTCTCCGAGGGATTCGGCTATGGCTACACCTTC. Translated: CASSLVSEGFGYGYTF.

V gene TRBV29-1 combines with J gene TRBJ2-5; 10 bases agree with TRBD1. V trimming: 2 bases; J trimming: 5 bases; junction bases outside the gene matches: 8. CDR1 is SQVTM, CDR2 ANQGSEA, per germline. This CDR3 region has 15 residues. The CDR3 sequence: CSVEKDRGRRETQYF. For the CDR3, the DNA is TGCAGCGTTGAAAAAGACAGGGGGCGACGCGAGACCCAGTACTTC.

CDR3 sequence: CASRTSGASYEQYF. The CDR3 region has the DNA TGTGCCAGCAGAACGAGCGGGGCCTCCTACGAGCAGTACTTC. The V and J genes are TRBV14 and TRBJ2-7; 7 bases fit TRBD2. There are 14 residues in the CDR3. The germline V gene has CDR1 SGHDN and CDR2 FVKESK. The ends lost 6 bases at V and 0 bases at J; junction bases unmatched: 5.

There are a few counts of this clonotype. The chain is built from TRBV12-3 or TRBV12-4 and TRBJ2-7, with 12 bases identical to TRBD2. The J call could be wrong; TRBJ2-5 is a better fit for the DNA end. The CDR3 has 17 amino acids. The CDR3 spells CASSLRLAGGQSETQYF. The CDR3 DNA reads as TGTGCCAGCAGTTTAAGGCTAGCGGGGGGGCAGTCCGAGACCCAGTACTTC.